This entry lists 29 T cell receptor beta chains sequenced from one sample in a study of shared clonotypes between healthy human individuals. Clones were read by immunoSEQ multiplex PCR, and TCRdb kept only the in-frame ones, dropping some. The sample has roughly 2,500,000 clones, approximately 93% seen once. Sample: naive CD4+ T cells from PBMCs. Subset of the sample: CD45RA+ positively selected. The receptor set was obtained from a man between 18 and 35 years old in good health. Some clones in this sample may be carry-over from other donors' samples.

This chain uses TRBV30 with TRBJ2-1; TRBD1 matches at 9 bases. Losses at the gene ends were 5 bases for V and 2 bases for J; bases not matched to a gene: 13. The germline V gene has CDR1 GTSNPN and CDR2 SVGIG (reference sequence). The CDR3 spans 17 residues. The CDR3 bases are TGTGCCTGGTGCCGGGACAGGGTGGGTCGGCCCTACAATGAGCAGTTCTTC. Residues: CAWCRDRVGRPYNEQFF.

The chain employs TRBV7-8 and TRBJ2-7, with D possibly matching TRBD1 (5 bases). Trimming left V 2 bases short and J 2 bases short, with 13 bases between. CDR1 and CDR2 (germline): SGHVS, FQNEAQ. This CDR3 has 15 amino acids. The CDR3 region is CASSLSSRGPYEQYF. The CDR3 nucleotides read TGTGCCAGCAGCTTAAGTAGTAGGGGCCCCTACGAGCAGTACTTC.

The genes are TRBV27 and TRBJ1-5, with D tentatively TRBD1 (5 bases). V was cut by 6 bases and J by 0 bases, with 12 bases left in between. Germline CDR1 MNHEY, CDR2 SMNVEV (reference sequence). This CDR3 contains 15 residues. CDR3 nucleotide sequence: TGTGCCAGCAGAATCGGGGGATATAGCAATCAGCCCCAGCATTTT. Its protein is CASRIGGYSNQPQHF.

The rearrangement uses TRBV30 and TRBJ2-7, with D possibly TRBD1 on 7 matching bases. This CDR3 is 14 amino acids long. CDR1 GTSNPN and CDR2 SVGIG come from the germline V gene (reference sequence). V gave up 2 bases and J gave up 6 bases, with 17 bases separating them. The CDR3 DNA sequence: TGTGCCTGGAGTCCGGCAGGGGGGTTTCTCGAGCAGTACTTC. The encoded protein is CAWSPAGGFLEQYF.

The rearrangement uses TRBV28 and TRBJ1-2; a possible D gene is TRBD1 (5 bases). V gave up 2 bases and J gave up 4 bases, with 14 bases separating them. The CDR3 extends over 15 amino acids. CDR1 is MDHEN, CDR2 SYDVKM, per germline. The CDR3 coding sequence is TGTGCCAGCAGTTTACCCTGGACGGGGGGCTATGGCTACACCTTC. Translation: CASSLPWTGGYGYTF.

This clone was found once. V usage is TRBV4-2 and J usage is TRBJ2-3; a weak D match, TRBD2 (6 bases). The germline V gene encodes CDR1 LGHNA and CDR2 YNFKEQ. The V and J ends lost 3 bases and 2 bases respectively, with 9 bases between them. This CDR3 has 14 amino acids. CDR3 bases: TGTGCCAGCAGCCATAGCGGACCCACAGATACGCAGTATTTT. Encoded protein: CASSHSGPTDTQYF.

The gene calls are TRBV30 and TRBJ1-5, with D unclear. Per the germline V gene, CDR1 is GTSNPN and CDR2 is SVGIG (reference sequence). This CDR3 contains 13 residues. Trimming took 3 bases from V and 0 from J, leaving 6 bases between them. CDR3 bases: TGTGCCTGGAGACAGAATAGCAATCAGCCCCAGCATTTT. It codes for CAWRQNSNQPQHF.

This chain joins TRBV6-1 and TRBJ2-7; 9 bases are shared with TRBD1. CDR1 MNHNS and CDR2 SASEGT come from the germline V gene. Losses at the gene ends were 4 bases for V and 3 bases for J; bases not matched to a gene: 7. The CDR3 length is 15 residues. This CDR3 is CASSASRTGDYEQYF. The CDR3, as DNA: TGTGCCAGCAGTGCATCAAGGACAGGGGACTACGAGCAGTACTTC.

V and J are TRBV9 and TRBJ2-1; 13 bases match TRBD2. The CDR3 is made up of 16 amino acids. Germline V gene sequence: CDR1 SGDLS, CDR2 YYNGEE. The trim removed 1 base at V and 10 bases at J, leaving 8 bases unmatched. In DNA, the CDR3 is TGTGCCAGCAGCGTACTGGGACTAGCGGGATCCCGAGAGCAGTTCTTC. This sequence encodes CASSVLGLAGSREQFF.

V gene TRBV5-5 combines with J gene TRBJ1-5; 7 bases are a match to TRBD1. The junction had 13 bases not matched to a gene; V was cut back by 4 bases and J by 0 bases. In germline, CDR1 is SGHKS, CDR2 YYEKEE (reference sequence). The CDR3 has 18 amino acids. The CDR3 DNA sequence: TGTGCCAGCAGCCCAATGGGGACAGCAGCCTATAGCAATCAGCCCCAGCATTTT. Its translation is CASSPMGTAAYSNQPQHF.

The rearrangement links TRBV5-8 to TRBJ2-7, with D possibly being TRBD2 (6 bases). Per the germline V gene, CDR1 is SGHTS and CDR2 is YDEGEE. V was clipped by 6 bases and J by 1 base, with 17 bases between them. The CDR3 has 15 residues. The DNA of the CDR3 is TGTGCCAGCAACCTGCTGGGGGGACTTTCCTACGAGCAGTACTTC. This translates into CASNLLGGLSYEQYF.

This sequence joins TRBV7-2 and TRBJ2-3; D ambiguous. V lost 7 bases to trimming and J lost 0 bases, with 20 bases between them. CDR1 and CDR2 (germline): SGHTA, FQGNSA. The CDR3 length is 17 residues. CDR3 amino acids: CASTPQRGRLSTDTQYF. The CDR3 bases are TGTGCCAGCACCCCACAGAGAGGCCGATTGAGCACAGATACGCAGTATTTT.

The rearrangement links TRBV28 to TRBJ1-5; D perhaps matches TRBD1 (6 bases). Germline-derived CDR1 and CDR2 are MDHEN and SYDVKM. Trimming left V 7 bases short and J 6 bases short, with 16 bases between. The CDR3 is 14 residues long. Here the CDR3 DNA reads TGTGCCAGCACAATCGCGCAGGGGCGTCAGCCCCAGCATTTT. Amino acids: CASTIAQGRQPQHF.

The rearrangement joins TRBV18 to TRBJ2-2; 7 bases align to TRBD1. Germline CDR1 KGHSH, CDR2 LQKENI. With V trimmed by 8 bases and J by 5 bases, 8 bases remained unmatched. The CDR3 covers 14 residues. For the CDR3, the DNA is TGTGCCAGCCACGGACAGGAGTGGACCGGGGAGCTGTTTTTT. This sequence encodes CASHGQEWTGELFF. The full variable domain, in which reference TRBV18 and TRBJ2-2 provide the parts outside the CDR3, is NAGVMQNPRHLVRRRGQEARLRCSPMKGHSHVYWYRQLPEEGLKFMVYLQKENIIDESGMPKERFSAEFPKEGPSILRIQQVVRGDSAAYFCASHGQEWTGELFFGEGSRLTVL.

This clone appeared a single time. This chain uses TRBV5-1 with TRBJ2-5; the D gene could be TRBD1 or TRBD2 (5 bases each). CDR3 length: 16 amino acids. With 7 bases removed from V and 5 bases from J, the gap between germline ends came to 24 bases. CDR1 is SGHRS, CDR2 YFSETQ, per germline. CDR3 protein: CASLPRGPSPGETQYF. The CDR3 bases are TGCGCCAGCCTGCCCCGGGGACCCTCACCCGGGGAGACCCAGTACTTC.

The rearrangement joins TRBV28 to TRBJ1-1, with a weak D call TRBD1 (6 bases). V was pared by 3 bases and J by 12 bases, with 26 bases between. Germline CDR1 is MDHEN and CDR2 is SYDVKM. The length of the CDR3 is 16 residues. The CDR3 DNA reads as TGTGCCAGCAGTTTCATCCTCCTTAGGGACATATCGGAGACTTTCTTT. Encoded protein: CASSFILLRDISETFF.

Of note for this clone: This sample also contains other DNA sequences that code for the same CDR3. This chain links TRBV28 with TRBJ2-6; D not certain. The CDR3 contains 14 residues. The germline V and J ends were trimmed by 5 bases and 0 bases, with 5 bases remaining between them. The germline CDR1 and CDR2 sequences are MDHEN and SYDVKM. The chain's CDR3 is CASSRHSGANVLTF. In nucleotides, the CDR3 is TGTGCCAGCAGTCGACACTCTGGGGCCAACGTCCTGACTTTC.

The chain combines TRBV10-1 with TRBJ2-1, with 7 bases identical to TRBD1. The CDR3 has 16 amino acids. Unmatched junction bases numbered 4, after V lost 2 bases and J lost 0 bases. Per germline, CDR1 WNHNN and CDR2 SYGVQD (reference sequence). CDR3 residues: CASSEEGQRSYNEQFF. The CDR3, as DNA: TGCGCCAGCAGTGAGGAGGGACAGCGCTCCTACAATGAGCAGTTCTTC.

This chain links TRBV5-4 with TRBJ1-4; D possibly corresponds to TRBD1 (5 bases). Per the germline V gene, CDR1 is SGHNT and CDR2 is YYREEE (reference sequence). This CDR3 spans 15 amino acids. Between the trimmed V and J ends, which lost 3 bases and 6 bases, there was a span of 15 bases. The CDR3 is CASSSPGRRDEKLFF. The DNA of the CDR3 is TGTGCCAGCAGCTCTCCGGGACGGCGGGATGAAAAACTGTTTTTT.

The chain combines TRBV6-5 with TRBJ2-7; D call uncertain. The V gene's germline CDR1 is MNHEY and CDR2 SVGAGI. This CDR3 is built from 14 residues. V shed 7 bases and J shed 1 base, with 14 bases lying between them. The CDR3 sequence is CASTPYQGSYEQYF. In nucleotides, the CDR3 is TGTGCCAGCACTCCCTACCAAGGATCCTACGAGCAGTACTTC.

The chain uses TRBV11-2 and TRBJ1-2, with 7 bases aligning to TRBD1. The CDR3 consists of 14 residues. The V segment lost 5 bases and the J segment 5 bases; nucleotides outside the gene matches: 8. The germline V gene encodes CDR1 SGHAT and CDR2 FQNNGV. CDR3 residues: CASSQQGPGYGYTF. The CDR3 DNA reads TGTGCCAGCAGCCAACAGGGGCCGGGTTATGGCTACACCTTC.

The chain uses TRBV28 and TRBJ1-4; the D gene is possibly TRBD1 (5 bases). CDR1 MDHEN and CDR2 SYDVKM come from the germline V gene. V dropped 9 bases and J dropped 8 bases, with 16 bases sitting between them. The length of the CDR3 is 13 residues. The CDR3 is CASSLGWGEKLFF. The DNA of the CDR3 is TGTGCCAGTTCCCTGGGATGGGGGGAAAAACTGTTTTTT.

Here the CDR3 reads CASRLGSNVLTF. CDR3 nucleotide sequence: TGTGCCAGCAGGCTGGGGAGCAACGTCCTGACTTTC. The rearrangement joins TRBV7-2 to TRBJ2-6, with D tentatively TRBD2 (5 bases). Germline loops: CDR1 SGHTA, CDR2 FQGNSA. Trimming cost V 6 bases and J 9 bases, with 9 bases left between them. The CDR3 extends over 12 amino acids.

This chain joins TRBV7-9 and TRBJ1-2; D possibly corresponds to TRBD1 (6 bases). Looked up from germline, CDR1 is SEHNR and CDR2 is FQNEAQ (reference sequence). The V end lost 5 bases, the J end lost 4 bases, and 17 bases lay between the germline ends. The CDR3 runs to 15 residues. The CDR3 bases are TGTGCCAGCAGCCCCGAACAGGGCAAGGTCTATGGCTACACCTTC. Amino acid sequence: CASSPEQGKVYGYTF.

This chain uses TRBV21-1 with TRBJ2-7; the listed D gene, TRBD2, was not tested against the DNA. TRBV21-1 is recorded as a pseudogene. The CDR3 consists of 18 residues. The CDR3 is CASVQVGWEPQKMYEQYF. CDR3 DNA sequence: TGTGCCAGCGTTCAGGTTGGGTGGGAGCCTCAAAAGATGTACGAGCAGTACTTC.

This clone was counted between two and nine times. J is TRBJ2-2 and V is TRBV7-2; D gene unclear. Germline assignment: CDR1 SGHTA and CDR2 FQGNSA. V lost 1 base and J lost 5, with 5 bases in between. This CDR3 spans 13 amino acids. CDR3 sequence reads: CASSLGWTGELFF. For the CDR3, the DNA is TGTGCCAGCAGCTTAGGATGGACCGGGGAGCTGTTTTTT.

This clone was seen only once. At the DNA level, this CDR3 is encoded by other sequences in the same sample as well. The gene calls are TRBV18 and TRBJ2-1; TRBD2 aligns across 14 bases. Germline V gene sequence: CDR1 KGHSH, CDR2 LQKENI. This CDR3 is 15 amino acids long. J was trimmed by 7 bases and V by 3 bases; bases with no gene match: 2. CDR3 sequence: CASSPGLAGDNEQFF. In DNA form, the CDR3 reads TGTGCCAGCTCACCGGGACTAGCGGGAGATAATGAGCAGTTCTTC.

The chain links TRBV2 to TRBJ1-5; D ambiguous. V dropped 3 bases and J dropped 4 bases, with 7 bases sitting between them. Germline V gives CDR1 SNHLY, CDR2 FYNNEI. The CDR3 sequence is 13 residues long. The CDR3 here is CASSDPGNQPQHF. As DNA, the CDR3 is TGTGCCAGCAGTGATCCGGGGAATCAGCCCCAGCATTTT.

About this clone: Other DNA sequences in the same sample also yield this CDR3. The rearrangement joins TRBV5-4 to TRBJ1-2; weak D call: TRBD1 (6 bases). The CDR3 totals 13 residues. Between the trimmed V and J ends, which lost 0 bases and 8 bases, there was a span of 11 bases. CDR1 is SGHNT and CDR2 is YYREEE in the germline V gene (reference sequence). DNA for the CDR3: TGTGCCAGCAGCTTGGCCGGGGGGCGAGGCTACACCTTC. Translation: CASSLAGGRGYTF.